A single sample gave rise to the 20 T cell receptor beta chains below, sequenced in a study of cytomegalovirus exposure and HLA in healthy donors. Primers included in the PCR were 60 Vbeta and 13 Jbeta primers. The repertoire was sequenced with immunoSEQ multiplex PCR; TCRdb's copy has only in-frame clones and lacks some. The sample holds some 120,000 clones, 65% to 80% seen once. The sample comprised PBMCs. The receptor source for this set is a woman in her 40s in good health and CMV-seropositive.

The chain links TRBV6-5 to TRBJ2-7; TRBD2 agrees at 13 bases. The V segment lost 6 bases and the J segment 3 bases; nucleotides outside the gene matches: 5. This CDR3 region has 15 residues. Germline CDR1 MNHEY, CDR2 SVGAGI. The DNA of the CDR3 is TGTGCCAGCAGGCTACTAGCGGGAGGGCTCTACGAGCAGTACTTC. Translated, it gives CASRLLAGGLYEQYF.

The chain has TRBV30 and TRBJ2-5, with D possibly matching TRBD2 (5 bases). The CDR3 covers 14 residues. Germline CDR1 and CDR2: GTSNPN and SVGIG (reference sequence). Trimming removed 7 bases from V and 5 bases from J, with 20 bases in between. The CDR3 nucleotides read TGTGCCTACGCGACGGTCGGGCGAGGGGAGACCCAGTACTTC. Translating it yields CAYATVGRGETQYF.

V is TRBV6-5 and J is TRBJ1-2; D possibly corresponds to TRBD1 (6 bases). Trimming took 7 bases from V and 8 from J, leaving 17 bases between them. This CDR3 contains 13 residues. The V gene's germline CDR1 is MNHEY and CDR2 SVGAGI. CDR3 nucleotides: TGTGCCAGCACCCTCTCGGGGGGGCACGGCTACACCTTC. Protein: CASTLSGGHGYTF.

V and J are TRBV19 and TRBJ1-1; D perhaps matches TRBD1 (6 bases). Germline V gene data show CDR1 as LNHDA and CDR2 as SQIVND (reference sequence). The V end was cut by 7 bases, the J end by 3 bases, with 12 bases between. The CDR3 length is 13 residues. CDR3 protein: CASTLGQHTEAFF. The DNA of the CDR3 is TGTGCCAGTACCCTGGGACAACACACTGAAGCTTTCTTT.

This clone was seen only a few times. The J gene is TRBJ1-1, the V gene TRBV2; D ambiguous. This CDR3 contains 11 residues. V lost 7 bases and J 4 bases, leaving 7 bases between the germline ends. CDR1 is SNHLY, CDR2 FYNNEI, per germline. CDR3 in amino acids: CASKSPTEAFF. As DNA, the CDR3 is TGTGCCAGCAAGAGTCCCACTGAAGCTTTCTTT.

The chain combines TRBV6-5 with TRBJ1-3; perhaps TRBD1 as D (5 bases). Germline V gene sequence: CDR1 MNHEY, CDR2 SVGAGI. The CDR3 is made up of 15 amino acids. Deletions cut 6 bases from V and 3 bases from J, with 15 bases between. The CDR3 loop is CASSRQGLDGNTIYF. The CDR3, as DNA: TGTGCCAGCAGCCGTCAGGGCCTGGATGGAAACACCATATATTTT.

This clone came up once. The chain combines TRBV7-2 with TRBJ1-6, with 8 bases aligning to TRBD1. V lost 1 base to trimming and J lost 10 bases; unmatched junction nucleotides: 9. Germline V gene data show CDR1 as SGHTA and CDR2 as FQGNSA. This CDR3 contains 16 residues. The CDR3 loop reads CASSLEAGTGRSPLHF. The CDR3 DNA is TGTGCCAGCAGCTTAGAAGCCGGGACAGGACGATCACCCCTCCACTTT.

CDR3 loop: CASSVSTDTQYF. Written as DNA, the CDR3 is TGTGCCAGCAGCGTGTCGACAGATACGCAGTATTTT. This chain links TRBV9 with TRBJ2-3; D ambiguous. The CDR3 contains 12 residues. Trimming cost V 2 bases and J 3 bases, with 4 bases left between them. Germline CDR1 is SGDLS and CDR2 is YYNGEE.

The rearrangement links TRBV27 to TRBJ1-6, with 7 bases that match TRBD1. With V trimmed by 6 bases and J by 17 bases, 10 bases remained unmatched. The CDR3 totals 12 residues. Germline CDR1 is MNHEY and CDR2 is SMNVEV (reference sequence). CDR3 coding DNA: TGTGCCAGCAGGGGACAGCTTCCCAATTTCCACTTT. Its protein is CASRGQLPNFHF.

This clone has only a few counts. V usage is TRBV30 and J usage is TRBJ2-5; 7 nucleotides line up with TRBD2. Germline CDR1 and CDR2: GTSNPN and SVGIG (reference sequence). V trimming: 2 bases; J trimming: 4 bases; junction bases outside the gene matches: 22. The CDR3 is 19 amino acids. The CDR3 protein is CAWSWLLSSSGIKGETQYF. The CDR3 bases are TGTGCCTGGAGTTGGTTACTTTCTTCGAGCGGGATAAAGGGAGAGACCCAGTACTTC.

In this sample, this clone turned up once. The CDR3 spells CASSQDLAGTYEQYF. The CDR3 DNA sequence: TGCGCCAGCAGCCAAGACCTAGCGGGGACCTACGAGCAGTACTTC. The chain couples TRBV4-1 to TRBJ2-7; 9 bases are a match to TRBD2. J gave up 2 bases and V 0 bases, and 2 bases lay outside the gene matches. Germline CDR1 reads MGHRA; CDR2 reads YSYEKL. The CDR3 is 15 residues long.

The chain carries TRBV7-2 and TRBJ2-7; tentative D call: TRBD2 (5 bases). CDR3 length equals 14 residues. Germline CDR1 and CDR2: SGHTA and FQGNSA. V was pared by 0 bases and J by 0 bases, with 6 bases between. CDR3 sequence: CASSLAEASYEQYF. The CDR3 coding sequence is TGTGCCAGCAGCTTAGCGGAGGCCTCCTACGAGCAGTACTTC.

The chain carries TRBV4-1 and TRBJ1-4, with 7 bases aligning to TRBD1. J gave up 4 bases and V 4 bases, and 9 bases lay outside the gene matches. The CDR3 is 16 residues long. Germline loops: CDR1 MGHRA, CDR2 YSYEKL. CDR3 sequence reads: CASSPPGAGGNEKLFF. DNA of the CDR3: TGCGCCAGCAGCCCCCCTGGGGCAGGGGGTAATGAAAAACTGTTTTTT.

The table lists this clone with a count of one. V usage is TRBV11-3 and J usage is TRBJ2-1, with 9 bases fitting TRBD1. CDR3 length: 15 residues. Germline values: CDR1 SGHNT, CDR2 YENEEA. Germline trimming cut 5 bases from V and 5 bases from J; bases unmatched to any gene: 7. DNA for the CDR3: TGTGCCAGCAGCCCGGACAGGGGTTCGGACAATGAGCAGTTCTTC. Amino acids: CASSPDRGSDNEQFF.

This chain links TRBV18 with TRBJ2-7, with TRBD1 identical over 7 bases. The CDR3 runs to 16 residues. The ends lost 3 bases at V and 1 base at J; junction bases unmatched: 9. Germline CDR1 and CDR2: KGHSH and LQKENI. The CDR3 region is CASSPLSRGSSYEQYF. For the CDR3, the DNA is TGTGCCAGCTCACCTCTGAGCAGGGGGTCTTCCTACGAGCAGTACTTC.

CDR3 loop: CASSFRDRVHNEQFF. CDR3 DNA: TGTGCCAGCAGTTTCCGGGACAGGGTCCACAATGAGCAGTTCTTC. This chain links TRBV6-5 with TRBJ2-1, with 9 positions matching TRBD1. Germline-derived CDR1 and CDR2 are MNHEY and SVGAGI. The trim removed 4 bases at V and 5 bases at J, leaving 6 bases unmatched. This CDR3 has 15 residues.

This rearrangement joins TRBV5-6 to TRBJ2-1, with 9 bases lining up with TRBD2. V lost 2 bases and J lost 9; bases outside the gene matches: 9. Germline values: CDR1 SGHDT, CDR2 YYEEEE. The CDR3 has 15 residues. DNA for the CDR3: TGTGCCAGCAGCTTCAGACTAGCGGAAAAGGGTGAGCAGTTCTTC. Its protein product is CASSFRLAEKGEQFF. Based on the CDR3 plus reference TRBV5-6 and TRBJ2-1, the full variable domain is DAGVTQSPTHLIKTRGQQVTLRCSPKSGHDTVSWYQQALGQGPQFIFQYYEEEERQRGNFPDRFSGHQFPNYSSELNVNALLLGDSALYLCASSFRLAEKGEQFFGPGTRLTVL.

In this sample, this clone turned up once. V is TRBV12-2 and J is TRBJ2-5; the table gives TRBD2 as D, unverified against the DNA. TRBV12-2 counts as a pseudogene. The CDR3 sequence is 17 residues long. CDR3 in amino acids: CASRLVLGFGGRGTQYF. The DNA of the CDR3 is TGTGCAAGTCGCTTAGTTTTAGGCTTCGGGGGAAGGGGGACCCAGTACTTC.

The chain recombines TRBV28 with TRBJ1-1, with a weak D call TRBD1 (6 bases). Germline V gene data show CDR1 as MDHEN and CDR2 as SYDVKM. The CDR3 sequence is 14 residues long. V was pared by 2 bases and J by 4 bases, with 11 bases between. This CDR3 is CASSLVGALTEAFF. The CDR3 nucleotides read TGTGCCAGCAGTTTAGTGGGGGCGCTCACTGAAGCTTTCTTT.

The chain links TRBV5-4 to TRBJ2-7, with D perhaps matching TRBD2 (5 bases). Trimming took 4 bases from V and 2 from J, leaving 13 bases between them. The CDR3 sequence is 14 residues long. CDR1 and CDR2 from the germline V gene are SGHNT and YYREEE (reference sequence). CDR3: CASSPEAATYEQYF. The CDR3 DNA sequence: TGTGCCAGCAGCCCGGAGGCGGCGACCTACGAGCAGTACTTC. The whole variable domain, filled in from reference TRBV5-4 and TRBJ2-7, reads ETGVTQSPTHLIKTRGQQVTLRCSSQSGHNTVSWYQQALGQGPQFIFQYYREEENGRGNFPPRFSGLQFPNYSSELNVNALELDDSALYLCASSPEAATYEQYFGPGTRLTVT.